Listed here are 9 T cell receptor beta chains from one sample, sequenced in a study of T-cell reconstitution after alpha-beta-depleted transplantation in children. Unique molecular identifiers featured in how the TCRbeta library was prepared. MiXCR, applied by TCRdb to the PCR reads, yields one record per CDR3 protein. Among some 640,000 distinct CDR3 sequences listed, 16% were seen once. The sequenced sample was PBMCs from the stem cell graft donor, obtained from the stem cell graft. All receptors derive from a human donor who donated a stem cell graft to a child with acute myeloid leukemia.

The chain links TRBV6-6 to TRBJ2-3; D not resolved. This CDR3 comprises 13 residues. The germline CDR1 and CDR2 sequences are MNHNY and SVGAGI (reference sequence). Trimming stripped 6 bases from V and 4 bases from J, with 11 bases between. For the CDR3, the DNA is TGTGCCAGCAGCCCCCAGAGCCCAGATACGCAGTATTTT. Amino acid sequence: CASSPQSPDTQYF.

Many counts were recorded for this clonotype. The chain is built from TRBV20-1 and TRBJ2-1, with 8 bases fitting TRBD2. The germline CDR1 and CDR2 sequences are DFQATT and SNEGSKA (reference sequence). The CDR3 contains 14 residues. V trimming: 4 bases; J trimming: 6 bases; junction bases outside the gene matches: 8. This CDR3 reads CSAIGGGPLNEQFF. The CDR3 bases are TGCAGTGCTATCGGCGGGGGGCCCCTCAATGAGCAGTTCTTC.

There are a few counts of this clonotype. The chain uses TRBV21-1 and TRBJ2-5. TRBV21-1 is recorded as a pseudogene. The CDR3 loop spans 11 amino acids. The CDR3 DNA is TGTGCCCACTACAACCAAGAGACCCAGTACTTC. Its translation is CAHYNQETQYF.

This clonotype was seen repeatedly, ten times or more. The chain links TRBV4-2 to TRBJ2-2; perhaps TRBD1 as D (5 bases). CDR3 length: 15 residues. Between the trimmed V and J ends, which lost 0 bases and 12 bases, there was a span of 17 bases. The V gene's germline CDR1 is LGHNA and CDR2 YNFKEQ. CDR3 bases: TGTGCCAGCAGCCAAGAGGTCCTGACTGGGGCGAAGCTGTTTTTT. Residues: CASSQEVLTGAKLFF.

The V gene is TRBV12-3 or TRBV12-4, the J gene TRBJ1-1; unclear D gene. The CDR3 consists of 13 residues. With 7 bases removed from V and 0 bases from J, the gap between germline ends came to 9 bases. CDR3 sequence (DNA): TGTGCCAGCACCGGAGACTTGAACACTGAAGCTTTCTTT. Translated: CASTGDLNTEAFF.

This clonotype was counted between two and nine times. The chain recombines TRBV7-9 with TRBJ1-5, with 10 bases identical to TRBD1. This CDR3 contains 14 residues. Unmatched junction bases numbered 3, after V lost 5 bases and J lost 5 bases. The germline gives CDR1 SEHNR, CDR2 FQNEAQ (reference sequence). CDR3 coding DNA: TGTGCCAGCAGCCATGGACAGGGGGATCAGCCCCAGCATTTT. Translation: CASSHGQGDQPQHF.

This clonotype was recorded at least ten times. This rearrangement joins TRBV20-1 to TRBJ2-1; D might be TRBD1 or TRBD2, each matching 5 bases. Trimming shortened V by 1 base and J by 2 bases, and 21 bases separated the two germline ends. The CDR3 spans 18 residues. Germline V gene data show CDR1 as DFQATT and CDR2 as SNEGSKA (reference sequence). This chain's CDR3 is CSARAQVKGDGTYNEQFF. The DNA of the CDR3 is TGCAGTGCTAGAGCTCAAGTCAAAGGGGACGGGACCTACAATGAGCAGTTCTTC.

There are many counts of this clonotype. This rearrangement joins TRBV20-1 to TRBJ2-5; 11 bases map to TRBD2. The CDR3 length is 16 residues. Trimming cost V 6 bases and J 0 bases; bases outside gene matches: 9. Germline V gene sequence: CDR1 DFQATT, CDR2 SNEGSKA (reference sequence). The CDR3 coding sequence is TGCAGTGCGGAGACTAGCGGGGTGGGGTACCAAGAGACCCAGTACTTC. This gives the protein CSAETSGVGYQETQYF.

Many counts were recorded for this clonotype. V usage is TRBV5-1 and J usage is TRBJ2-3; D possibly corresponds to TRBD2 (6 bases). The CDR3 totals 15 residues. Germline V gene sequence: CDR1 SGHRS, CDR2 YFSETQ. V dropped 5 bases and J dropped 4 bases, with 17 bases sitting between them. The CDR3 loop reads CASRSGGARPDTQYF. CDR3 coding DNA: TGCGCCAGCAGGAGTGGAGGGGCCCGACCAGATACGCAGTATTTT.